These T cell receptor beta chains were read from a single sample in a study of T cells in Graves' hyperthyroidism and ophthalmopathy. Using its own MiXCR run on the multiplex PCR reads, TCRdb lists one record per CDR3 protein. The data contain tens of thousands of distinct CDR3 sequences, around 50% of them singletons. Input material: blood. The receptor set was obtained from a woman between 45 and 65 years old with Graves' hyperthyroidism that later progressed to Graves' ophthalmopathy. CDR3s include the opening cysteine and the closing phenylalanine or tryptophan. The order of the fields is CDR3 DNA, CDR3 protein, J gene, D gene, V gene, clone size. A D gene is named only where the DNA matches it firmly. The size entry is marked missing in some rows and otherwise reads once, few, many or a size class.

TGTGCCAGCAGCGCCGACACTGAAGCTTTCTTT,CASSADTEAFF,TRBJ1-1,.,TRBV7-8,.
TGTGCCAGCAGGGGGGCTAGGGAGACCCAGTACTTC,CASRGARETQYF,TRBJ2-5,.,TRBV2,.
TGTTCCAGCAGCCTAGGGACGAGGGACAGAAGGTCTGGAAACACCATATATTTT,CSSSLGTRDRRSGNTIYF,TRBJ1-3,TRBD1,TRBV11-1,.
TGCGCCAGCAGCCCCGAGGGTCAGGGGCGCGAGCAGTACTTC,CASSPEGQGREQYF,TRBJ2-7,.,TRBV4-1,.
TGTGCCAGTAGTACCGGGACGGCCGATCAGCCCCAGCATTTT,CASSTGTADQPQHF,TRBJ1-5,.,TRBV19,.
TGCAGCGTTGTTTCACGGGGTGTAGCTGAAGCCTTCTTT,CSVVSRGVAEAFF,TRBJ1-1,.,TRBV29-1,.
TGTGCCAGTAGTAGCACCACAGGGGAGCTGTTTTTT,CASSSTTGELFF,TRBJ2-2,.,TRBV19,.
TGTGCCAGCAGTTTTTACGGAGTGGTCGCCGGGAACAATCAGCCCCAGCATTTT,CASSFYGVVAGNNQPQHF,TRBJ1-5,.,TRBV12-3/TRBV12-4,once
TGTGCCATCAGTGAAAGCTTTGGGAACACTGAAGCTTTCTTT,CAISESFGNTEAFF,TRBJ1-1,.,TRBV10-3,medium-sized
TGTGCCAGCAGCGGATGGGTACAGGCGTATGGCTACACCTTC,CASSGWVQAYGYTF,TRBJ1-2,.,TRBV7-2,.
TGTCCCACCAGTGATTTTACTGAGGAGCACTTCTTC,CPTSDFTEEHFF,TRBJ2-1,.,TRBV24-1,.
TGTGCCAGCAGCTTAGAGGCTAGCGGATCCTACGAGCAGTACTTC,CASSLEASGSYEQYF,TRBJ2-7,TRBD2,TRBV11-2,.
TGCGCCAGCAGCTTGGCTCAGGGAGGACATGGCTACACCTTC,CASSLAQGGHGYTF,TRBJ1-2,.,TRBV5-1,few
TGCGCCAGCAGCTTGGGGAGCTACAACACCGAGGGGCTGTTTTTT,CASSLGSYNTEGLFF,TRBJ2-2,.,TRBV5-1,.
TGTGCCAGCAGCTTAGGAAGGGCTAGTGAAAAACTGGTTTTT,CASSLGRASEKLVF,TRBJ1-4,.,TRBV7-9,.
TGTGCCACCAGTGATCCTAAGACAGGCTACAATGAGCAGTTCTTC,CATSDPKTGYNEQFF,TRBJ2-1,.,TRBV24-1,many